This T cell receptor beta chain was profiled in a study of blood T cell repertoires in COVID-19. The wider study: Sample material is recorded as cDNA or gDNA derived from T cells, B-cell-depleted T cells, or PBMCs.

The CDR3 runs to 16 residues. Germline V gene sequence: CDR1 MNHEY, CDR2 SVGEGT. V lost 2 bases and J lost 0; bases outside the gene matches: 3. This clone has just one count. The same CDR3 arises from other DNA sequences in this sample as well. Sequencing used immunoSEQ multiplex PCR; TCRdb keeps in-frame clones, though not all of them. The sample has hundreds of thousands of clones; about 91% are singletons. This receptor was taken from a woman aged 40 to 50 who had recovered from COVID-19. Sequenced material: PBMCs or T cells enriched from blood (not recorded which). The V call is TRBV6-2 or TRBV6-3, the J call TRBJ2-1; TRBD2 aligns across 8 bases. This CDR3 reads CASSYGLAGSYNEQFF. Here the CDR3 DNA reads TGTGCCAGCAGTTACGGTCTAGCGGGCTCCTACAATGAGCAGTTCTTC.